These 25 T cell receptor beta chains came from one sample sequenced in a study of CD8 T cells in ankylosing spondylitis. TCRdb fed the 5' RACE reads into MiXCR, producing one record per CDR3 protein. Of tens of thousands of distinct CDR3 sequences listed, 2.5% to 3.5% are singletons. The sample consisted of blood, either unsorted or a sorted T cell fraction (not recorded which). The origin of the receptors is a male donor with ankylosing spondylitis or in good health (not recorded which).

This clonotype has at least ten counts. V is TRBV9 and J is TRBJ2-5; D call uncertain. V was shortened by 0 bases and J by 4 bases, with 16 bases between the two germline ends. This CDR3 has 16 amino acids. Germline V lookup: CDR1 SGDLS, CDR2 YYNGEE. CDR3 in DNA: TGTGCCAGCAGCGTAGAAGAGTACCCTCGAGGAGAGACCCAGTACTTC. Translated: CASSVEEYPRGETQYF.

The table lists this clonotype with many counts. The chain employs TRBV9 and TRBJ2-1, with unresolved D. The CDR3 runs 16 residues. Germline assignment: CDR1 SGDLS and CDR2 YYNGEE. V gave up 0 bases and J gave up 0 bases, with 10 bases separating them. The CDR3 loop reads CASSVGVQISYNEQFF. The CDR3 DNA reads as TGTGCCAGCAGCGTAGGTGTACAGATCTCCTACAATGAGCAGTTCTTC.

This clonotype was observed at least ten times. The J gene is TRBJ1-3, the V gene TRBV9, with D perhaps TRBD1 (6 bases). Germline loops: CDR1 SGDLS, CDR2 YYNGEE. V was pared by 3 bases and J by 4 bases, with 17 bases between. This CDR3 spans 16 amino acids. CDR3 sequence (DNA): TGTGCCAGCAGCGCCGACAGGAGGAAGGCAGGAAACACCATATATTTT. It specifies CASSADRRKAGNTIYF.

The table lists this clonotype with many counts. The chain recombines TRBV9 with TRBJ2-4, with 9 bases fitting TRBD2. Germline values: CDR1 SGDLS, CDR2 YYNGEE. The CDR3 consists of 17 residues. Unmatched junction bases numbered 8, after V lost 4 bases and J lost 0 bases. For the CDR3, the DNA is TGTGCCAGCAGCCCCTCCGCTAGCGGGGTAGCCAAAAACATTCAGTACTTC. Its translation is CASSPSASGVAKNIQYF.

This clonotype was found many times. This chain uses TRBV9 with TRBJ1-4; 7 bases are shared with TRBD1. CDR1 SGDLS and CDR2 YYNGEE come from the germline V gene. V shed 3 bases and J 7 bases; nucleotides not matched to a gene: 9. The CDR3 runs 15 residues. CDR3 nucleotides: TGTGCCAGCAGCGGACCTCAGGGGGGAGGTGAAAAACTGTTTTTT. This codes for CASSGPQGGGEKLFF.

This clonotype was recorded many times. V and J are TRBV9 and TRBJ1-6; tentative D call: TRBD1 (5 bases). Germline CDR1 reads SGDLS; CDR2 reads YYNGEE. V was pared by 3 bases and J by 6 bases, with 13 bases between. The CDR3 is 15 residues long. The CDR3 loop reads CASSAAGTANSPLHF. As DNA, the CDR3 is TGTGCCAGCAGCGCGGCCGGGACGGCTAATTCACCCCTCCACTTT.

The table lists this clonotype with a few counts. The rearrangement joins TRBV9 to TRBJ2-6; either TRBD1 or TRBD2 may supply D (5 bases each). The V and J ends lost 3 bases and 0 bases respectively, with 10 bases between them. The CDR3 covers 16 residues. Germline CDR1 SGDLS, CDR2 YYNGEE. The CDR3 loop reads CASSAPGSSGANVLTF. For the CDR3, the DNA is TGTGCCAGCAGCGCACCAGGGAGCTCTGGGGCCAACGTCCTGACTTTC.

This clonotype has a count of ten or more. The V and J genes are TRBV21-1 and TRBJ2-1; the D call in the table, TRBD2, was not verified against the DNA. TRBV21-1 is annotated as a pseudogene. This CDR3 spans 16 amino acids. The CDR3 DNA reads as TGTGCCAGCAGCAAAGAGGGGACTAGACACTACAATGAGCAGTTCTTC. This codes for CASSKEGTRHYNEQFF.

Ten or more counts support this clonotype. The V and J genes are TRBV7-6 and TRBJ2-7, with 8 bases aligning to TRBD2. Germline V gene sequence: CDR1 SGHVS, CDR2 FNYEAQ. This CDR3 is 15 amino acids long. Unmatched junction bases numbered 15, after V lost 7 bases and J lost 7 bases. The CDR3 coding sequence is TGTGCCAGCACCCGAAGCCAGCGGGAGACGGGAGAGCAGTACGTC. This translates into CASTRSQRETGEQYV.

This clonotype was recorded many times. This chain joins TRBV9 and TRBJ1-1, with D perhaps TRBD1 (5 bases). CDR1 SGDLS and CDR2 YYNGEE come from the germline V gene. This CDR3 has 14 amino acids. V lost 0 bases to trimming and J lost 2 bases, with 8 bases between them. CDR3 sequence (DNA): TGTGCCAGCAGCGTAGATGGGGGAAACACTGAAGCTTTCTTT. This codes for CASSVDGGNTEAFF.

This clonotype has ten or more counts. The chain employs TRBV9 and TRBJ1-2; 9 bases fit TRBD1. From germline, CDR1 is SGDLS and CDR2 YYNGEE. This CDR3 comprises 15 residues. V dropped 0 bases and J dropped 5; count of bases not matched to a gene: 5. The CDR3, as DNA: TGTGCCAGCAGCGTAGGGGGGACAGGGTTGTATGGCTACACCTTC. Protein sequence: CASSVGGTGLYGYTF. The full variable domain, its missing parts supplied by reference TRBV9 and TRBJ1-2, is DSGVTQTPKHLITATGQRVTLRCSPRSGDLSVYWYQQSLDQGLQFLIQYYNGEERAKGNILERFSAQQFPDLHSELNLSSLELGDSALYFCASSVGGTGLYGYTFGSGTRLTVV.

In this sample, this clonotype turned up many times. This chain connects TRBV9 to TRBJ2-1; D gene ambiguous. Germline loops: CDR1 SGDLS, CDR2 YYNGEE. The V end was cut by 2 bases, the J end by 5 bases, with 8 bases between. CDR3 size: 13 residues. CDR3 DNA: TGTGCCAGCAGCGTTTTAGGTAACAATGAGCAGTTCTTC. Protein product: CASSVLGNNEQFF.

This clonotype was observed many times. The J gene is TRBJ2-3, the V gene TRBV9, with D possibly being TRBD2 (6 bases). Trimming cost V 1 base and J 4 bases, with 16 bases left between them. The CDR3 is 16 residues long. Per germline, CDR1 SGDLS and CDR2 YYNGEE. The CDR3 sequence: CASSVYGAGTPDTQYF. DNA for the CDR3: TGTGCCAGCAGCGTATACGGCGCGGGAACTCCAGATACGCAGTATTTT.

This clonotype occurred many times. The V call is TRBV9, the J call TRBJ2-1; D is perhaps TRBD1 (5 bases). The germline V gene encodes CDR1 SGDLS and CDR2 YYNGEE. Trimming cost V 0 bases and J 0 bases, with 10 bases left between them. The CDR3 has 16 amino acids. This CDR3 is CASSVGQGNSYNEQFF. The DNA of the CDR3 is TGTGCCAGCAGCGTAGGTCAGGGCAACTCCTACAATGAGCAGTTCTTC.

This clonotype counts as medium-sized (0.01 to 0.1%). The V call is TRBV9, the J call TRBJ1-1; TRBD1 agrees at 7 bases. The J segment lost 0 bases and the V segment lost 3 bases, leaving 5 bases of the junction unmatched. Germline CDR1 is SGDLS and CDR2 is YYNGEE. The CDR3 length is 15 residues. The CDR3 spells CASSGPGGLNTEAFF. CDR3 coding DNA: TGTGCCAGCAGCGGACCAGGGGGTCTGAACACTGAAGCTTTCTTT.

There are many counts of this clonotype. The gene calls are TRBV9 and TRBJ2-1, with D perhaps assigned TRBD1 or TRBD2 (5 bases each). Looked up from germline, CDR1 is SGDLS and CDR2 is YYNGEE. Trimming left V 0 bases short and J 9 bases short, with 13 bases between. The CDR3 is made up of 14 amino acids. CDR3 nucleotide sequence: TGTGCCAGCAGCGTAGGGGCCTTGGGGGTTGAGCAGTTCTTC. It translates to CASSVGALGVEQFF. The complete variable domain, with remaining parts taken from reference TRBV9 and TRBJ2-1, reads DSGVTQTPKHLITATGQRVTLRCSPRSGDLSVYWYQQSLDQGLQFLIQYYNGEERAKGNILERFSAQQFPDLHSELNLSSLELGDSALYFCASSVGALGVEQFFGPGTRLTVL.

This clonotype came up many times. The J gene is TRBJ2-1, the V gene TRBV9; TRBD2 matches at 11 bases. In germline, CDR1 is SGDLS, CDR2 YYNGEE. J was trimmed by 5 bases and V by 4 bases; bases with no gene match: 8. The CDR3 is made up of 16 amino acids. Here the CDR3 reads CASSIQPTSGNNEQFF. The CDR3 nucleotides are TGTGCCAGCAGCATACAACCGACTAGCGGGAACAATGAGCAGTTCTTC.

This clonotype has ten or more counts. The chain employs TRBV9 and TRBJ1-1; 7 bases match TRBD1. V shed 0 bases, J shed 6 bases, and the junction held 8 bases outside the gene matches. Germline values: CDR1 SGDLS, CDR2 YYNGEE. This CDR3 comprises 15 residues. The CDR3 region is CASSVGNRGEAEAFF. DNA for the CDR3: TGTGCCAGCAGCGTAGGAAACAGGGGAGAGGCTGAAGCTTTCTTT.

This clonotype was seen at least ten times. V gene TRBV9 combines with J gene TRBJ1-1; no definite D call. The CDR3 runs 13 residues. In germline, CDR1 is SGDLS, CDR2 YYNGEE. V dropped 1 base and J dropped 1 base, with 5 bases sitting between them. CDR3: CASSVRPNTEAFF. The CDR3 DNA is TGTGCCAGCAGCGTAAGACCGAACACTGAAGCTTTCTTT.

This clonotype was recorded many times. The chain joins TRBV9 to TRBJ2-2, with D perhaps TRBD2 (5 bases). The CDR3 runs 17 residues. With 4 bases removed from V and 0 bases from J, the gap between germline ends came to 16 bases. The germline CDR1 and CDR2 sequences are SGDLS and YYNGEE. CDR3 amino acids: CASSPRLSGTNTGELFF. The CDR3 DNA is TGTGCCAGCAGCCCCAGATTATCCGGGACGAACACCGGGGAGCTGTTTTTT.

This clonotype was seen many times. The chain joins TRBV9 to TRBJ1-1; the match to TRBD1 covers 8 bases. The CDR3 loop spans 14 amino acids. Unmatched junction bases numbered 12, after V lost 4 bases and J lost 10 bases. Germline V gene sequence: CDR1 SGDLS, CDR2 YYNGEE. CDR3 nucleotide sequence: TGTGCCAGCAGCCGAATTACCGGACAGGGTTCAGCTTTCTTT. This encodes CASSRITGQGSAFF.

The table lists this clonotype with many counts. This chain joins TRBV9 and TRBJ2-1; 11 bases are a match to TRBD2. V lost 0 bases to trimming and J lost 7 bases; unmatched junction nucleotides: 6. The CDR3 contains 16 residues. In germline, CDR1 is SGDLS, CDR2 YYNGEE. The CDR3 DNA follows: TGTGCCAGCAGCGTAGGACTAGCGGGAAAGGAAAATGAGCAGTTCTTC. Residues: CASSVGLAGKENEQFF.

This clonotype was seen ten or more times. The chain uses TRBV9 and TRBJ2-3, with 12 bases matching TRBD2. J gave up 0 bases and V 0 bases, and 11 bases lay outside the gene matches. Germline V gene lookup returns CDR1 SGDLS and CDR2 YYNGEE. This CDR3 spans 20 amino acids. DNA of the CDR3: TGTGCCAGCAGCGTAGGGACAGTCACTAGCGGGAGGATTAGCACAGATACGCAGTATTTT. Translating gives CASSVGTVTSGRISTDTQYF.

This clonotype was observed many times. The chain joins TRBV9 to TRBJ1-1; no firm D call. The CDR3 has 14 residues. Trimming took 4 bases from V and 0 from J, leaving 10 bases between them. The germline V gene has CDR1 SGDLS and CDR2 YYNGEE. The DNA for the CDR3 is TGTGCCAGCAGCCCAGGACGGCTGAACACTGAAGCTTTCTTT. Its translation: CASSPGRLNTEAFF.

This clonotype was counted many times. The chain is built from TRBV9 and TRBJ2-1, with TRBD1 matching 9 bases. This CDR3 region has 16 residues. The V and J ends lost 4 bases and 0 bases, in that order; junction bases with no gene match: 5. The germline CDR1 and CDR2 sequences are SGDLS and YYNGEE. CDR3 loop: CASSIQGASSYNEQFF. CDR3 nucleotide sequence: TGTGCCAGCAGCATACAGGGGGCTAGCTCCTACAATGAGCAGTTCTTC.